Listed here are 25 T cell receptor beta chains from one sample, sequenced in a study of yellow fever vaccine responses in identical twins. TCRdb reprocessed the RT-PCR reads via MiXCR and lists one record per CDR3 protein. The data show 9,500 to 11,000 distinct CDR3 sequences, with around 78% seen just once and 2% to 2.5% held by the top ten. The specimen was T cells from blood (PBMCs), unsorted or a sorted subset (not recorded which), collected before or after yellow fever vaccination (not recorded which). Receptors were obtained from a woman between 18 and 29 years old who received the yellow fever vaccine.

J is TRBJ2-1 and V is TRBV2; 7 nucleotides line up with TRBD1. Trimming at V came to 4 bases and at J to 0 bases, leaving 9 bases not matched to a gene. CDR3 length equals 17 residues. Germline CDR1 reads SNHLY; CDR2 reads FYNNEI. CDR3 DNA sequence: TGTGCCAGCAGTGGCCAAGACAGGGAAAGCTCCTACAATGAGCAGTTCTTC. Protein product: CASSGQDRESSYNEQFF.

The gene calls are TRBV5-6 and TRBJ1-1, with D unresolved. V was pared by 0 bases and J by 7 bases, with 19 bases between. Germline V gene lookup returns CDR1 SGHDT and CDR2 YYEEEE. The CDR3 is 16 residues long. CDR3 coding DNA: TGTGCCAGCAGCTTGGAAAGCTACTTGCCTACTTTTGAAGCTTTCTTT. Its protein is CASSLESYLPTFEAFF.

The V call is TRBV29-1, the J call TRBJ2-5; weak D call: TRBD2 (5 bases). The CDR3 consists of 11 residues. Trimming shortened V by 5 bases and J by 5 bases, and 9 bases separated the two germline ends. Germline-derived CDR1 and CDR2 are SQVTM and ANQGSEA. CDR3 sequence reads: CSVRTGETQYF. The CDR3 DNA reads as TGCAGCGTTCGGACGGGGGAGACCCAGTACTTC.

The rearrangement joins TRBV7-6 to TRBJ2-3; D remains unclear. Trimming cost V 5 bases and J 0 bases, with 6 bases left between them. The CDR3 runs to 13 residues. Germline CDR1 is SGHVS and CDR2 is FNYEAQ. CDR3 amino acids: CASSTPSTDTQYF. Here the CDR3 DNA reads TGTGCCAGCAGCACGCCTAGCACAGATACGCAGTATTTT.

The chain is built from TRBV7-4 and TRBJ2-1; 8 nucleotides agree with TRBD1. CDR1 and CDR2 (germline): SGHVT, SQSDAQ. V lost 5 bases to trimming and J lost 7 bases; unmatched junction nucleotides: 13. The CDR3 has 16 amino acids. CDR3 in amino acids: CASSPGGPLTGNEQFF. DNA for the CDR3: TGTGCCAGCAGCCCAGGGGGCCCTCTTACTGGGAATGAGCAGTTCTTC.

The CDR3 region is CASSRQAKGQPQHF. CDR3 coding DNA: TGTGCCAGCAGCCGACAGGCCAAGGGGCAGCCCCAGCATTTT. The rearrangement joins TRBV7-2 to TRBJ1-5, with D tentatively TRBD1 (6 bases). Per the germline V gene, CDR1 is SGHTA and CDR2 is FQGNSA. Trimming left V 5 bases short and J 7 bases short, with 15 bases between. CDR3 length: 14 residues. The full variable domain, with the rest looked up from reference TRBV7-2 and TRBJ1-5, is GAGVSQSPSNKVTEKGKDVELRCDPISGHTALYWYRQSLGQGLEFLIYFQGNSAPDKSGLPSDRFSAERTGGSVSTLTIQRTQQEDSAVYLCASSRQAKGQPQHFGDGTRLSIL.

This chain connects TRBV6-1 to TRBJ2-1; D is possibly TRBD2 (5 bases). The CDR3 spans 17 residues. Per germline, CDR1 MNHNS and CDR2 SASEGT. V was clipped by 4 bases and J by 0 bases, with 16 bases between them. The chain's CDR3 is CASSVNQLGSSYNEQFF. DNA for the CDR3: TGTGCCAGCAGTGTGAACCAACTAGGGAGCTCCTACAATGAGCAGTTCTTC.

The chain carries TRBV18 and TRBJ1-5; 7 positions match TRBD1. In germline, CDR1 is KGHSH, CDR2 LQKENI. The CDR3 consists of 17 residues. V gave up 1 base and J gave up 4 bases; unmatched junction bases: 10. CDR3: CASSPRETGIRNQPQHF. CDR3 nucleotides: TGTGCCAGCTCACCACGGGAGACAGGGATAAGGAATCAGCCCCAGCATTTT.

CDR3 sequence reads: CASSRGQVNTEAFF. CDR3 in DNA: TGTGCCAGCAGTAGGGGACAGGTCAACACTGAAGCTTTCTTT. The chain has TRBV25-1 and TRBJ1-1; 8 bases align to TRBD1. The CDR3 has 14 amino acids. Trimming at V came to 5 bases and at J to 2 bases, leaving 4 bases not matched to a gene. Germline CDR1 and CDR2: MGHDK and SYGVNS. Full variable domain (outside the CDR3, taken from reference TRBV25-1 and TRBJ1-1): EADIYQTPRYLVIGTGKKITLECSQTMGHDKMYWYQQDPGMELHLIHYSYGVNSTEKGDLSSESTVSRIRTEHFPLTLESARPSHTSQYLCASSRGQVNTEAFFGQGTRLTVV.

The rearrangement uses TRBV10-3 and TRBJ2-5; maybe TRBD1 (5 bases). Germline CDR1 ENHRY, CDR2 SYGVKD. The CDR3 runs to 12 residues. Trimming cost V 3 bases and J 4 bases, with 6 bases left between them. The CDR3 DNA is TGTGCCATCAGTGAAAGGGGAGAGACCCAGTACTTC. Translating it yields CAISERGETQYF.

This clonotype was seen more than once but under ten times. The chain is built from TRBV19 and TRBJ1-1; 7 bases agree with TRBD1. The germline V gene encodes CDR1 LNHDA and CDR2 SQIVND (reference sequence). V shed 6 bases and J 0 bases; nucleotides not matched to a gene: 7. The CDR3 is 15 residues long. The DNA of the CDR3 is TGTGCCAGTAGGGGGACAGTGCTTATGAACACTGAAGCTTTCTTT. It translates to CASRGTVLMNTEAFF. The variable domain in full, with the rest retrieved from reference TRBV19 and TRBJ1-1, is DGGITQSPKYLFRKEGQNVTLSCEQNLNHDAMYWYRQDPGQGLRLIYYSQIVNDFQKGDIAEGYSVSREKKESFPLTVTSAQKNPTAFYLCASRGTVLMNTEAFFGQGTRLTVV.

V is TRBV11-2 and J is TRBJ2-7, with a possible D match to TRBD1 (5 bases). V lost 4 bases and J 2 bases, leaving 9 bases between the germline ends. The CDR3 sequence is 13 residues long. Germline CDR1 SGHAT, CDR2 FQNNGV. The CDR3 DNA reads TGTGCCAGCAGCTCCAGGGTCCCCTACGAGCAGTACTTC. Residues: CASSSRVPYEQYF.

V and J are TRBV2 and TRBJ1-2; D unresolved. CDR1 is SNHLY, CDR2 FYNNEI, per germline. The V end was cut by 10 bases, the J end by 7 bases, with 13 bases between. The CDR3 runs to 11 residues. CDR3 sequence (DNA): TGTGCCACCCGGTCTGCGCGTGGCTACACCTTC. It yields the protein CATRSARGYTF.

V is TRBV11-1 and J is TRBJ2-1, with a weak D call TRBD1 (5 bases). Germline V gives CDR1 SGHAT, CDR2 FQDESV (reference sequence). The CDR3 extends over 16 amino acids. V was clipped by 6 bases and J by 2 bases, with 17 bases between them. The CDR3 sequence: CASRPWGGDTYNEQFF. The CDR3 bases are TGTGCCAGCAGACCGTGGGGCGGAGACACCTACAATGAGCAGTTCTTC.

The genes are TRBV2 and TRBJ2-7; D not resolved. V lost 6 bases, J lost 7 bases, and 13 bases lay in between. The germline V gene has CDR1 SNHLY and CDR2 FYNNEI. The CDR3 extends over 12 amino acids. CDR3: CASSHRHLEQYF. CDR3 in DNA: TGTGCCAGCAGCCACAGACACCTGGAGCAGTACTTC.

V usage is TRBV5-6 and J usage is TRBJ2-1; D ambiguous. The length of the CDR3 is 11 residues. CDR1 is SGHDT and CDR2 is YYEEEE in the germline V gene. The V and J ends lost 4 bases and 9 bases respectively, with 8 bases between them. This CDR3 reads CASSLGSEQFF. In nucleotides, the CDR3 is TGTGCCAGCAGCCTAGGTAGTGAGCAGTTCTTC.

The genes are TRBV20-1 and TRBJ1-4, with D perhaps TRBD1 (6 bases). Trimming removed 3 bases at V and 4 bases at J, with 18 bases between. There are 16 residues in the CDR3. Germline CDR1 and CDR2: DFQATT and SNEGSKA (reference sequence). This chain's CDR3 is CSASKPGVSVNEKLFF. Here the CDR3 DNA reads TGCAGTGCTAGTAAACCAGGGGTTTCGGTTAATGAAAAACTGTTTTTT.

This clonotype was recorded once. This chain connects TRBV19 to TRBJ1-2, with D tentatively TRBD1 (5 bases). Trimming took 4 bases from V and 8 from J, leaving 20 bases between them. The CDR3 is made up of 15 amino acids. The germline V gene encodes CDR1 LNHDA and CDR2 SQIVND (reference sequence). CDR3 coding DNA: TGTGCCAGTAGTACTAGTCGGACAAGCCTAGGCGGCTACACCTTC. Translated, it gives CASSTSRTSLGGYTF. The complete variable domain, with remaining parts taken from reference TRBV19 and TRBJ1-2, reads DGGITQSPKYLFRKEGQNVTLSCEQNLNHDAMYWYRQDPGQGLRLIYYSQIVNDFQKGDIAEGYSVSREKKESFPLTVTSAQKNPTAFYLCASSTSRTSLGGYTFGSGTRLTVV.

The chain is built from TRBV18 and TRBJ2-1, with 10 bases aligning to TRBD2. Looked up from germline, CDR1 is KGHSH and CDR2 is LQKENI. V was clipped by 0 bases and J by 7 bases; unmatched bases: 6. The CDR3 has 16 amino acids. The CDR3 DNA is TGTGCCAGCTCACCACCAACTAGCGGGAAGGGGAATGAGCAGTTCTTC. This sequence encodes CASSPPTSGKGNEQFF.

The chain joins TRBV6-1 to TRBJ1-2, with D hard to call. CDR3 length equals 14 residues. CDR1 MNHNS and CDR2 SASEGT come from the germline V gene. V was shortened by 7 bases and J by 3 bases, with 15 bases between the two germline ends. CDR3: CASKPPFRDYGYTF. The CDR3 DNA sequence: TGTGCCAGCAAACCCCCATTTCGGGACTATGGCTACACCTTC.

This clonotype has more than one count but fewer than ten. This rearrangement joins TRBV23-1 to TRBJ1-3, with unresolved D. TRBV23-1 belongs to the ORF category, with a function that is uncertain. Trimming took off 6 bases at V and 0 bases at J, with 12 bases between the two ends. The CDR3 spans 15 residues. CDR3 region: CASSTERVSGNTIYF. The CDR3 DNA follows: TGCGCCAGCAGCACCGAGAGGGTCTCTGGAAACACCATATATTTT.

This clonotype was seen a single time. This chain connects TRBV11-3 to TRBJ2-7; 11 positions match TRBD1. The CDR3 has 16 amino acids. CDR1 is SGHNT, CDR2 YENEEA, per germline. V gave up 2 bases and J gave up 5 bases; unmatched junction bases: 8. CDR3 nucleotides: TGTGCCAGCAGCTTACTCCTAGGGACAGGGGGGAACGAGCAGTACTTC. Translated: CASSLLLGTGGNEQYF.

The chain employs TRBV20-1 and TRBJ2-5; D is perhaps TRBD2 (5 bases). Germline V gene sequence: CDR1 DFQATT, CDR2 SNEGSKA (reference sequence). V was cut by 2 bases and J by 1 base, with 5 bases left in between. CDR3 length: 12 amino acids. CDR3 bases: TGCAGTGCTAGACGGGGCCAAGAGACCCAGTACTTC. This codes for CSARRGQETQYF.

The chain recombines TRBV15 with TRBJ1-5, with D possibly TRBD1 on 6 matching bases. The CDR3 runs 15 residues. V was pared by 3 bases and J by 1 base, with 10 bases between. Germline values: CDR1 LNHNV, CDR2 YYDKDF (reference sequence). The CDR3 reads CATSSGGASNQPQHF. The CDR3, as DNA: TGTGCCACCAGCAGTGGGGGGGCGAGCAATCAGCCCCAGCATTTT.

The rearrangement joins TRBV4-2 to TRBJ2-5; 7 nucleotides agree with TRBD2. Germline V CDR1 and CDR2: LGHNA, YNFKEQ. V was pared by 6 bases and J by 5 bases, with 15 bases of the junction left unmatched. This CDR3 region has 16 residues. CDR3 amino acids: CASSPKTSLAGETQYF. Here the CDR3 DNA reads TGTGCCAGCAGTCCTAAGACTAGCCTGGCGGGCGAGACCCAGTACTTC.